These 19 T cell receptor beta chains came from one sample sequenced in a study of blood T cell repertoires in COVID-19. Data came from immunoSEQ multiplex PCR; TCRdb stores just in-frame clones and leaves some out. The data show some 72,000 clones, 80% seen once. Material for sequencing was peripheral blood. These receptors came from a man aged 50 or older with COVID-19, enrolled during active disease.

The rearrangement links TRBV6-5 to TRBJ2-3; TRBD1 aligns across 8 bases. The V gene end was trimmed by 5 bases and the J gene end by 1 base; junction bases not matched to a gene: 5. The CDR3 has 15 residues. The germline V gene has CDR1 MNHEY and CDR2 SVGAGI. The CDR3 DNA is TGTGCCAGCAGTCGGTCAGGGGGCCGCACAGATACGCAGTATTTT. Amino acid sequence: CASSRSGGRTDTQYF.

The CDR3 DNA follows: TGTGCCAGCAGTGAGATTAAGCGGGTCACAGATACGCAGTATTTT. It encodes CASSEIKRVTDTQYF. The chain combines TRBV6-1 with TRBJ2-3; the D gene is possibly TRBD2 (6 bases). Germline loops: CDR1 MNHNS, CDR2 SASEGT. This CDR3 has 15 amino acids. Between the trimmed V and J ends, which lost 3 bases and 2 bases, there was a span of 12 bases.

This chain uses TRBV4-1 with TRBJ2-1, with 10 nucleotides matching TRBD1. The CDR3 has 16 amino acids. Per germline, CDR1 MGHRA and CDR2 YSYEKL. V dropped 4 bases and J dropped 3; count of bases not matched to a gene: 6. CDR3 nucleotide sequence: TGCGCCAGCAGCCCTACGACAGGGGGCTACTACAATGAGCAGTTCTTC. The encoded protein is CASSPTTGGYYNEQFF.

J is TRBJ2-7 and V is TRBV4-1, with 7 bases lining up with TRBD2. The germline CDR1 and CDR2 sequences are MGHRA and YSYEKL. V lost 2 bases to trimming and J lost 2 bases; unmatched junction nucleotides: 9. The CDR3 runs to 16 residues. The CDR3 nucleotides read TGCGCCAGCAGCCAACGGGCTAGCGGTGGGGCCTACGAGCAGTACTTC. Protein product: CASSQRASGGAYEQYF.

The chain links TRBV7-2 to TRBJ2-7; TRBD2 agrees at 7 bases. Germline lookup yields CDR1 SGHTA and CDR2 FQGNSA. CDR3 length equals 13 residues. J was trimmed by 2 bases and V by 5 bases; bases with no gene match: 3. The CDR3 nucleotides are TGTGCCAGCAGCCAGCTAGCGGCCTACGAGCAGTACTTC. Residues: CASSQLAAYEQYF. The full variable domain, in which reference TRBV7-2 and TRBJ2-7 provide the parts outside the CDR3, is GAGVSQSPSNKVTEKGKDVELRCDPISGHTALYWYRQSLGQGLEFLIYFQGNSAPDKSGLPSDRFSAERTGGSVSTLTIQRTQQEDSAVYLCASSQLAAYEQYFGPGTRLTVT.

The CDR3 DNA sequence: TGTGCCAGCAGCTTAGTATCCGGGACAGTTTCCTACGAGCAGTACTTC. Its protein product is CASSLVSGTVSYEQYF. The V gene is TRBV11-2, the J gene TRBJ2-7, with 7 bases lining up with TRBD1. V gave up 1 base and J gave up 1 base; unmatched junction bases: 7. Germline CDR1 and CDR2: SGHAT and FQNNGV. The CDR3 consists of 16 residues.

This chain joins TRBV4-2 and TRBJ1-2; weak D call: TRBD1 (6 bases). V was cut by 2 bases and J by 4 bases, with 11 bases left in between. Germline-derived CDR1 and CDR2 are LGHNA and YNFKEQ. The CDR3 covers 14 residues. The CDR3 DNA follows: TGTGCCAGCAGCCAACAGGACAGAAGCTATGGCTACACCTTC. Protein: CASSQQDRSYGYTF.

The rearrangement joins TRBV2 to TRBJ2-7; D perhaps matches TRBD1 (6 bases). The CDR3 spans 11 residues. CDR1 SNHLY and CDR2 FYNNEI come from the germline V gene. V was shortened by 9 bases and J by 2 bases, with 8 bases between the two germline ends. CDR3 sequence reads: CASYRAYEQYF. For the CDR3, the DNA is TGTGCCAGTTACAGGGCCTACGAGCAGTACTTC.

The chain recombines TRBV29-1 with TRBJ2-5; D is possibly TRBD2 (5 bases). The CDR3 totals 12 residues. V was clipped by 5 bases and J by 5 bases, with 12 bases between them. Germline lookup yields CDR1 SQVTM and CDR2 ANQGSEA. CDR3 sequence reads: CSVLARSETQYF. In DNA form, the CDR3 reads TGCAGCGTTCTAGCTCGGTCGGAGACCCAGTACTTC.

This clone was counted between two and nine times. This chain links TRBV2 with TRBJ2-6, with D tentatively TRBD1 (6 bases). The CDR3 spans 15 residues. Trimming took off 6 bases at V and 0 bases at J, with 9 bases between the two ends. The germline V gene encodes CDR1 SNHLY and CDR2 FYNNEI. The CDR3 loop is CASRWTDSGANVLTF. CDR3 bases: TGTGCCAGCAGATGGACAGACTCTGGGGCCAACGTCCTGACTTTC.

J is TRBJ2-1 and V is TRBV24-1, with TRBD2 identical over 9 bases. The ends lost 3 bases at V and 5 bases at J; junction bases unmatched: 7. The germline V gene has CDR1 KGHDR and CDR2 SFDVKD. The CDR3 spans 16 residues. The CDR3 here is CATSDGASGIDNEQFF. Here the CDR3 DNA reads TGTGCCACCAGTGATGGGGCTAGCGGGATTGACAATGAGCAGTTCTTC.

This clone was counted between two and nine times. The genes are TRBV27 and TRBJ1-3; tentatively, D is TRBD1 (6 bases). This CDR3 region has 14 residues. Germline V lookup: CDR1 MNHEY, CDR2 SMNVEV (reference sequence). V was clipped by 6 bases and J by 1 base, with 10 bases between them. The CDR3 bases are TGTGCCAGCAGGACAGGCCCTTCTGGAAACACCATATATTTT. Protein sequence: CASRTGPSGNTIYF.

For the CDR3, the DNA is TGTGCCAGCAGTTACTCGAGTTCTAGAGGGTACGAGCAGTACTTC. Translation gives CASSYSSSRGYEQYF. V is TRBV6-6 and J is TRBJ2-7; a possible D gene is TRBD2 (5 bases). V lost 0 bases, J lost 4 bases, and 13 bases lay in between. The germline V gene encodes CDR1 MNHNY and CDR2 SVGAGI (reference sequence). CDR3 length: 15 residues.

This clone appeared a few times. This chain connects TRBV5-4 to TRBJ2-5; 9 bases fit TRBD1. Germline values: CDR1 SGHNT, CDR2 YYREEE (reference sequence). The CDR3 length is 14 residues. V trimming: 2 bases; J trimming: 4 bases; junction bases outside the gene matches: 3. This chain's CDR3 is CASSFGQGRETQYF. The CDR3 DNA follows: TGTGCCAGCAGCTTTGGACAGGGGAGAGAGACCCAGTACTTC.

This clone was counted between two and nine times. This chain uses TRBV3-1 (or the pseudogene TRBV3-2) with TRBJ1-1; D ambiguous. In germline, CDR1 is LGHDT, CDR2 YNNKEL (reference sequence). Deletions cut 2 bases from V and 9 bases from J, with 10 bases between. CDR3 length: 12 amino acids. For the CDR3, the DNA is TGTGCCAGCAGCCAACGAGACTTGCAAGCTTTCTTT. Translated, it gives CASSQRDLQAFF.

This clone turned up a few times. The chain joins TRBV24-1 to TRBJ2-7; 9 nucleotides match TRBD1. The CDR3 covers 14 residues. Germline V gives CDR1 KGHDR, CDR2 SFDVKD. V lost 3 bases, J lost 8 bases, and 7 bases stayed unmatched. The CDR3 protein is CATSDPGTGRQQYF. DNA of the CDR3: TGTGCCACCAGTGATCCAGGGACAGGGAGACAGCAGTACTTC.

CDR3 DNA: TGTGCCAGCAGTGACTCGAAGGAGAGTGGCTACACCTTC. Translated: CASSDSKESGYTF. V is TRBV6-4 and J is TRBJ1-2; D call uncertain. Trimming removed 0 bases from V and 7 bases from J, with 9 bases in between. The CDR3 has 13 residues. CDR1 MRHNA and CDR2 SNTAGT come from the germline V gene.

The chain is built from TRBV11-2 and TRBJ1-2; 10 bases are shared with TRBD1. The V gene end was trimmed by 5 bases and the J gene end by 8 bases; junction bases not matched to a gene: 17. The CDR3 contains 17 residues. The V gene's germline CDR1 is SGHAT and CDR2 FQNNGV. The DNA for the CDR3 is TGTGCCAGCAGCCCGGGTATATCCGGGACAGGGGTCGGAGGCTACACCTTC. This codes for CASSPGISGTGVGGYTF.

This clone was seen a handful of times. The rearrangement uses TRBV28 and TRBJ2-7, with 7 positions matching TRBD2. With 2 bases clipped from V and 3 bases from J, the junction kept 1 base outside the gene matches. The CDR3 consists of 13 residues. CDR1 is MDHEN and CDR2 is SYDVKM in the germline V gene. The CDR3 DNA sequence: TGTGCCAGCAGTTTAGCGGGGGACTACGAGCAGTACTTC. It specifies CASSLAGDYEQYF.